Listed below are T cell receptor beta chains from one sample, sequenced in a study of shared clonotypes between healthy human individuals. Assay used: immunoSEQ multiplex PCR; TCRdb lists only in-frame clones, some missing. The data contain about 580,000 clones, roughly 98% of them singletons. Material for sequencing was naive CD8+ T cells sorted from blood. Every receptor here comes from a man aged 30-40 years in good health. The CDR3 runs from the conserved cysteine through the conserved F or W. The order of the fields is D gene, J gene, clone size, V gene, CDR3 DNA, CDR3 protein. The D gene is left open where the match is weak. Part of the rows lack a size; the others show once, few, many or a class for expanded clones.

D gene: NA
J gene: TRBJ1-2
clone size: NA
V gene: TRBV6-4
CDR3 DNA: TGTGCCAGCAGTGATGGGAGCTATGGCTACACCTTC
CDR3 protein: CASSDGSYGYTF

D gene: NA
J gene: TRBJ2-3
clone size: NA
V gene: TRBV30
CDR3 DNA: TGTGCCTGGAGTAGTTCTTCAGATACGCAGTATTTT
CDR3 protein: CAWSSSSDTQYF

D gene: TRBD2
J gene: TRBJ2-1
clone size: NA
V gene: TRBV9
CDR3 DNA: TGTGCCAGCAGCGCAGGACTAGCGGTATTGGATGAGCAGTTCTTC
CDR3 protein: CASSAGLAVLDEQFF

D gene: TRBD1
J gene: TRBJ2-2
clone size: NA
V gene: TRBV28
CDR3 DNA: TGTGCCAGCGTTAACCTACAGGGGACCGGGGAGCTGTTTTTT
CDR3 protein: CASVNLQGTGELFF

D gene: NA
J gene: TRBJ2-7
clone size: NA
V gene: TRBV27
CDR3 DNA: TGTGCCAGCAGTCATAGGCCTTCCACTTCCTACGAGCAGTACTTC
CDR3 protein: CASSHRPSTSYEQYF

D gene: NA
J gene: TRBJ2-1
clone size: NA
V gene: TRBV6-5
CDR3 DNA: TGTGCCAGCAGCCCAGTGGGCAATGAGCAGTTCTTC
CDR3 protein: CASSPVGNEQFF

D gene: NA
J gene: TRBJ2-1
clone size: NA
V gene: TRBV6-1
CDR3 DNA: TGTGCCAGCAGTGAAGCGGGCGCACCCTACAATGAGCAGTTCTTC
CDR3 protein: CASSEAGAPYNEQFF

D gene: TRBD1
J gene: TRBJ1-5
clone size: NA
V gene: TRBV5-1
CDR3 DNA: TGCGCCAGCAGCTTGGAACAGGGGGGGCCCCAGCATTTT
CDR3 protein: CASSLEQGGPQHF

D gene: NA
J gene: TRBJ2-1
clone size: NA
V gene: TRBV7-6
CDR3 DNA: TGTGCCAGCAGCCCTGACTACAATGAGCAGTTCTTC
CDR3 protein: CASSPDYNEQFF

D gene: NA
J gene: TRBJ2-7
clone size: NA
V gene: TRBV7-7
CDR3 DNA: TGTGCTAGCAGCGCCGGACCCTCGAGCTCCTACGAGCAGTACTTC
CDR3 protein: CASSAGPSSSYEQYF

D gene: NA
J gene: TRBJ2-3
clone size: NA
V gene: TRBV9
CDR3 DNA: TGTGCCAGCAGCGGAGGACGGGGGCAGTATTTT
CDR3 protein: CASSGGRGQYF

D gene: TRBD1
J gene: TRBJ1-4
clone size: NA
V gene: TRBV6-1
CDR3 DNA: TGTGCCAGCAGTGAGGGGGACAGGGCTAATGAAAAACTGTTTTTT
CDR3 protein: CASSEGDRANEKLFF

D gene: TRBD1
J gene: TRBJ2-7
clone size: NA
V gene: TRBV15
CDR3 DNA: TGTGCCACCAGCAGACAGATGTGGGACAGGAACTACGAGCAGTACTTC
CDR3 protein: CATSRQMWDRNYEQYF

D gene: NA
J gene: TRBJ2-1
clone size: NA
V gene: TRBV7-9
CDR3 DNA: TGTGCCAGCAGCTTAGCCTCTAATGAGCAGTTCTTC
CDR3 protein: CASSLASNEQFF

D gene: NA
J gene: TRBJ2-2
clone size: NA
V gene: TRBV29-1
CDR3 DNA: TGCAGCGTTGAATCCAAGTTGGGTTCCGGGGAGCTGTTTTTT
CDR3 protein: CSVESKLGSGELFF

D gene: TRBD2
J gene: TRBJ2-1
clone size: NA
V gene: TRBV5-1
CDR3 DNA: TGCGCCAGCAGCCCTATAGCGGGAGGTCACAATGAGCAGTTCTTC
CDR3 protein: CASSPIAGGHNEQFF

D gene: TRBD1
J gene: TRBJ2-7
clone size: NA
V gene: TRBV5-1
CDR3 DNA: TGCGCCAGCAGCTTGGGGACAGGTGCCTACGAGCAGTACTTC
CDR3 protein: CASSLGTGAYEQYF

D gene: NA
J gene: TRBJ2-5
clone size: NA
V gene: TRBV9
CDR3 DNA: TGTGCCAGCAGCGTAGAGTCGGAGACCCAGTACTTC
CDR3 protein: CASSVESETQYF

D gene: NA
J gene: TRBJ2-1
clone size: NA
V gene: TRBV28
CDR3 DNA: TGTGCCAGCACCAATTCAGTTAAGGAGGGCCCCCACAATGAGCAGTTCTTC
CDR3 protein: CASTNSVKEGPHNEQFF

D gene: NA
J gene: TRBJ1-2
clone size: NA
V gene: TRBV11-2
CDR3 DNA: TGTGCCAGCAGCTTAGCGGCCCGATTGCAGGCTGGCTACACCTTC
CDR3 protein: CASSLAARLQAGYTF

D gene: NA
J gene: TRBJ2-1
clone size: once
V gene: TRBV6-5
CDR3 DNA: TGTGCCAGCAGCCCACGTAGATCCGGGGATGAGCAGTTCTTC
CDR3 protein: CASSPRRSGDEQFF

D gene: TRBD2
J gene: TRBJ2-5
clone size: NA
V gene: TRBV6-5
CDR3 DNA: TGTGCCAGCAGTCCAATACTAGCGGCAGAGACCCAGTACTTC
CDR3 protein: CASSPILAAETQYF

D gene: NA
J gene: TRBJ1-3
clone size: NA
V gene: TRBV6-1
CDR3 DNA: TGTGCCAGCAGTGATTCGGGGGGCGGAAGGGCGGGAAACACCATATATTTT
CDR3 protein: CASSDSGGGRAGNTIYF

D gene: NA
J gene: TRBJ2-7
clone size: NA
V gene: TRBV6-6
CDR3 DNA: TGTGCCAGCAAACGGGGGCCCTACGAGCAGTACTTC
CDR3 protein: CASKRGPYEQYF

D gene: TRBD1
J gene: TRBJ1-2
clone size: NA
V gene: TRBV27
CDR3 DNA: TGTGCCAGCAGTCCACTGGCAGGGGGCTACTATGGCTACACCTTC
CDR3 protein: CASSPLAGGYYGYTF

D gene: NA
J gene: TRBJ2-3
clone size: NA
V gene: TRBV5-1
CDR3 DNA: TGCGCCAGCAGCTCAGGACTGGGCACAGATACGCAGTATTTT
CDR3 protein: CASSSGLGTDTQYF

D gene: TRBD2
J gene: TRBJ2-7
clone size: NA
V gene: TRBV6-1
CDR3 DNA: TGTGCCAGCAGTGACAAGGTATCGACTAGCGGGAGTCCCTCCTACGAGCAGTACTTC
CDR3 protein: CASSDKVSTSGSPSYEQYF

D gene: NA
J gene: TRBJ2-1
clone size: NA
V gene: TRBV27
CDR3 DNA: TGTGCCAGCGCCGACCTTGGCAGTTACAATGAGCAGTTCTTC
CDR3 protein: CASADLGSYNEQFF

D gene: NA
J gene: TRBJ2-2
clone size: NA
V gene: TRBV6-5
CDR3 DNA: TGTGCCAGCAGCCCGAACCCCGGGGAGCTGTTTTTT
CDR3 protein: CASSPNPGELFF

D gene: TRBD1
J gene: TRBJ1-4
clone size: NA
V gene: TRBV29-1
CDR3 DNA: TGCAGCGTACAGACAGGGGCGCTCAATGAAAAACTGTTTTTT
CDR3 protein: CSVQTGALNEKLFF

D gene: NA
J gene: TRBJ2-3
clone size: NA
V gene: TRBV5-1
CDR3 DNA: TGCGCCAGCAGCGCAACAACTAGGGACTCTAGCACAGATACGCAGTATTTT
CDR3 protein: CASSATTRDSSTDTQYF

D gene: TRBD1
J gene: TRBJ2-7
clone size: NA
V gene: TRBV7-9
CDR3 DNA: TGTGCCAGCAGCCCCGGACAGGGGGTTTTTTACGAGCAGTACTTC
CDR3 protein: CASSPGQGVFYEQYF

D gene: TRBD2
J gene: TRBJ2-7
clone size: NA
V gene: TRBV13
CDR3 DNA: TGTGCCAGCAGCTGGGGGACTAGCGGGAACTACGAGCAGTACTTC
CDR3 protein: CASSWGTSGNYEQYF

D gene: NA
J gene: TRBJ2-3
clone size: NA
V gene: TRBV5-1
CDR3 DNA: TGCGCCAGCAGCCCTCTCTTCGATCGGGAGAACACAGATACGCAGTATTTT
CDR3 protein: CASSPLFDRENTDTQYF

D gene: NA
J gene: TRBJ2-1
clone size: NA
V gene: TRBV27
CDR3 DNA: TGTGCCAGCAGTTTATCACTAGTTAATGAGCAGTTCTTC
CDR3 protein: CASSLSLVNEQFF

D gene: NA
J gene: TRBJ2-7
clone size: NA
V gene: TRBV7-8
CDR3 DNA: TGTGCCAGCAGCTTAGGGGGGGCAGAGACCTACGAGCAGTACTTC
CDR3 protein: CASSLGGAETYEQYF

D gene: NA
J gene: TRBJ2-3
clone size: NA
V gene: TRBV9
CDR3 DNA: TGTGCCAGCAGCGTAGTAGGCGAGTCCCCAGATACGCAGTATTTT
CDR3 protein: CASSVVGESPDTQYF

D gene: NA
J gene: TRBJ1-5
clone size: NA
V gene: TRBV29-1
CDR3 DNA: TGCAGCGTGAAGATCCGGGACTCCCCCAATCAGCCCCAGCATTTT
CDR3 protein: CSVKIRDSPNQPQHF

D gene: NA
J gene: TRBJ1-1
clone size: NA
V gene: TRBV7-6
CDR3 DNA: TGTGCCAGCAGCTTAGGAGAGAGTGAAGCTTTCTTT
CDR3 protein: CASSLGESEAFF

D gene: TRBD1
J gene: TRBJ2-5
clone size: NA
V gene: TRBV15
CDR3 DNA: TGTGCCACCAGCTACGACAGGGGCGCGGTGGAGACCCAGTACTTC
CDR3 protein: CATSYDRGAVETQYF

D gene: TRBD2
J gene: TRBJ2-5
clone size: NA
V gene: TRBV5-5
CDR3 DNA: TGTGCCAGCAGCAAATACCTAGCGGACCAAGAGACCCAGTACTTC
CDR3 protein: CASSKYLADQETQYF

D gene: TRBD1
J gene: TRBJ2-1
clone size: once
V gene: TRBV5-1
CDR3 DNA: TGCGCCAGCAGCCCGCCCGCGACAGGGGACCAGGGCAATGAGCAGTTCTTC
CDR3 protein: CASSPPATGDQGNEQFF

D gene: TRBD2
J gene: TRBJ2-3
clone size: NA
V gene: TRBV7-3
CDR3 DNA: TGTGCCAGCAGCTTAACTCGGACTAGCGGGATGAGTGAAGATACGCAGTATTTT
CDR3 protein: CASSLTRTSGMSEDTQYF

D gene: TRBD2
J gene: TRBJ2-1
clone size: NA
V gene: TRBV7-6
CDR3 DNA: TGTGCCAGCAGCGAACTAGCGGGAGGGGGTAATGAGCAGTTCTTC
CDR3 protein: CASSELAGGGNEQFF

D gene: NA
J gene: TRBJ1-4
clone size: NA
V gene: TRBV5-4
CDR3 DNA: TGTGCCAGCAGCTTGGGCAGCTTCACCCCTGAAAAACTGTTTTTT
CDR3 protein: CASSLGSFTPEKLFF

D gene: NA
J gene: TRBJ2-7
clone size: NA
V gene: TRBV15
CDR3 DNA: TGTGCCACCAGCAGAGACGCGGGCACCTCCTACGAGCAGTACTTC
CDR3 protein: CATSRDAGTSYEQYF

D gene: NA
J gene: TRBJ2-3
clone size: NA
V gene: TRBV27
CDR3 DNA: TGTGCCAGCAGGGCCGGCACAGATACGCAGTATTTT
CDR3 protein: CASRAGTDTQYF

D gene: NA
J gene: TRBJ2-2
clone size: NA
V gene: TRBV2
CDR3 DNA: TGTGCCAGCAGTGAGGGCAGCGGGTTTCCCTCCGGGGAGCTGTTTTTT
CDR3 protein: CASSEGSGFPSGELFF

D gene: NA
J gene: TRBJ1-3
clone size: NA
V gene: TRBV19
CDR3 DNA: TGTGCCAGTAGTATCGGCGGGGGAAACACCATATATTTT
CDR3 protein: CASSIGGGNTIYF

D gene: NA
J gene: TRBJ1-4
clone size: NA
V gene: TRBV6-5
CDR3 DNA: TGTGCCAGCAGTTACGATGGGGGGAATGAAAAACTGTTTTTT
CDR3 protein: CASSYDGGNEKLFF